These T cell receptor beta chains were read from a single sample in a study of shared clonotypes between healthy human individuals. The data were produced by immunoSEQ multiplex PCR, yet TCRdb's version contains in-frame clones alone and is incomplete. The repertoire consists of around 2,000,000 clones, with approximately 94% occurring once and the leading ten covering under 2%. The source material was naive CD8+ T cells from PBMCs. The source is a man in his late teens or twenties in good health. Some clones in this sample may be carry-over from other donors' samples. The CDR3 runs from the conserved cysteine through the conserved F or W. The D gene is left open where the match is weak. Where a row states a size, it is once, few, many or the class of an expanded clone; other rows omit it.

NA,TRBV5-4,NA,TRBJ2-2,CASSWAQDGELFF,TGTGCCAGCAGCTGGGCCCAGGACGGGGAGCTGTTTTTT
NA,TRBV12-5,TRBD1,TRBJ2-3,CASGPTGQGITDTQYF,TGTGCTAGTGGTCCGACGGGACAGGGGATCACAGATACGCAGTATTTT
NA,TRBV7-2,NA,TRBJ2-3,CASSFGTVSTDTQYF,TGTGCCAGCAGCTTCGGCACGGTTAGCACAGATACGCAGTATTTT
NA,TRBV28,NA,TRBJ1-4,CASSDRTNEKLFF,TGTGCCAGCAGCGACAGAACTAATGAAAAACTGTTTTTT
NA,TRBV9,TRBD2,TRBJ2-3,CASSSSLADSTDTQYF,TGTGCCAGCAGCTCCAGTCTAGCGGATAGCACAGATACGCAGTATTTT
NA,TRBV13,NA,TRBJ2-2,CASSRDRLANTGELFF,TGTGCCAGCAGCCGGGACCGATTAGCGAACACCGGGGAGCTGTTTTTT
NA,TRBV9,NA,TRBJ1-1,CASSVGEGQNTEAFF,TGTGCCAGCAGCGTAGGTGAGGGCCAGAACACTGAAGCTTTCTTT
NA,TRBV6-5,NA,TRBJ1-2,CASTPVGYNYGYTF,TGTGCCAGCACCCCAGTAGGCTATAACTATGGCTACACCTTC
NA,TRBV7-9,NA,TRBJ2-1,CASSSGGNEQFF,TGTGCCAGCAGCTCAGGAGGTAATGAGCAGTTCTTC
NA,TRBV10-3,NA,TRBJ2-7,CAISLNKEGYVYEQYF,TGTGCCATCAGTCTCAACAAGGAGGGCTATGTCTACGAGCAGTACTTC
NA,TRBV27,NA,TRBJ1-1,CASSLEVGLEAFF,TGTGCCAGCAGTTTGGAGGTGGGCCTGGAAGCTTTCTTT
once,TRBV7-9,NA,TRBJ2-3,CASSQGWGDTQYF,TGTGCCAGCAGCCAGGGGTGGGGGGATACGCAGTATTTT
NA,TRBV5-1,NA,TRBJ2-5,CASSLDTPTQYF,TGCGCCAGCAGCTTGGACACCCCTACCCAGTACTTC
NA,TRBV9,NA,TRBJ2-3,CASSDLGDTQYF,TGTGCCAGCAGCGACCTGGGAGATACGCAGTATTTT
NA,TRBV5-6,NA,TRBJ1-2,CASSLGISNYGYTF,TGTGCCAGCAGCTTGGGGATCTCCAACTATGGCTACACCTTC
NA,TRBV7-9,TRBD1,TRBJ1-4,CASSFNEPGQTVF,TGTGCCAGCAGCTTCAACGAACCGGGACAGACTGTTTTT
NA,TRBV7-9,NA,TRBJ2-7,CASSLAGTYEQYF,TGTGCCAGCAGCTTAGCAGGGACCTACGAGCAGTACTTC
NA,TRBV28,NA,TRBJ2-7,CASSLYTGWPTYEQYF,TGTGCCAGCAGTTTATATACGGGATGGCCCACCTACGAGCAGTACTTC
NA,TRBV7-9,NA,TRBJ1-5,CASSLINSNQPQHF,TGTGCCAGCAGCTTAATCAACAGCAATCAGCCCCAGCATTTT
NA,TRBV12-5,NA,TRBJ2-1,CASGLGPGQGNEQFF,TGTGCTAGTGGTTTGGGGCCGGGGCAAGGCAATGAGCAGTTCTTC
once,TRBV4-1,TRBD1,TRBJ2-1,CASSQDEEQGAIYEQFF,TGCGCCAGCAGCCAAGATGAGGAGCAGGGGGCGATTTATGAGCAGTTCTTC
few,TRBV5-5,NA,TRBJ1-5,CASSFVQPQHF,TGTGCCAGCAGCTTCGTCCAGCCCCAGCATTTT
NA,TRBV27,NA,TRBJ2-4,CASSSLNGKNIQYF,TGTGCCAGCAGTTCTCTAAACGGAAAAAACATTCAGTACTTC
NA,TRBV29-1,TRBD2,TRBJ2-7,CSVEGRNGRGLWEQYF,TGCAGCGTTGAAGGAAGGAATGGGAGGGGCCTGTGGGAGCAGTACTTC
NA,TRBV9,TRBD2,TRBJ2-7,CASSEQGGGTSGSYEQYF,TGTGCCAGCAGCGAACAGGGAGGGGGGACTAGCGGTTCCTACGAGCAGTACTTC
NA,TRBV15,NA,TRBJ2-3,CATSDGEGFTDTQYF,TGTGCCACCAGCGACGGAGAGGGATTCACAGATACGCAGTATTTT
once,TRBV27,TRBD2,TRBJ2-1,CASSLAGDNEQFF,TGTGCCAGCAGTTTAGCGGGAGACAATGAGCAGTTCTTC
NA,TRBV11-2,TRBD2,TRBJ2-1,CASSLGAGEQFF,TGTGCCAGCAGCTTAGGAGCGGGGGAGCAGTTCTTC
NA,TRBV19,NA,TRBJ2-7,CASSILDSPDYEQYF,TGTGCCAGTAGTATCCTGGACAGCCCAGACTACGAGCAGTACTTC
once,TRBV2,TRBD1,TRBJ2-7,CASRGQGGEQYF,TGTGCCAGCAGGGGACAGGGAGGCGAGCAGTACTTC
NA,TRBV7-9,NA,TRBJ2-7,CASSLGPSYEQYF,TGTGCCAGCAGCCTGGGCCCCTCCTACGAGCAGTACTTC
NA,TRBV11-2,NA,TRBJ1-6,CASSLRSGNGSPLHF,TGTGCCAGCAGCTTACGGTCGGGTAATGGATCACCCCTCCACTTT
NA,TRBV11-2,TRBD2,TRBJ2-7,CASSGPAPSGRWEQYF,TGTGCCAGCAGCGGGCCGGCCCCTAGCGGGAGGTGGGAGCAGTACTTC
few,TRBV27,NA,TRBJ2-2,CASSLNPEGRGELFF,TGTGCCAGCAGTTTGAATCCCGAAGGACGCGGGGAGCTGTTTTTT
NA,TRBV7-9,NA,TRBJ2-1,CASSFPRGAGDEQFF,TGTGCCAGCAGCTTCCCCAGGGGCGCGGGCGATGAGCAGTTCTTC
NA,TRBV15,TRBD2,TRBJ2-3,CATSRGIAGVGDTQYF,TGTGCCACCAGCAGAGGTATAGCGGGAGTAGGAGATACGCAGTATTTT
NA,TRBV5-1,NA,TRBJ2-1,CASSPDNNEQFF,TGCGCCAGCAGCCCCGACAATAATGAGCAGTTCTTC
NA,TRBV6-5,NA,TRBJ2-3,CASRPRTAGVTQYF,TGTGCCAGCAGACCAAGGACCGCCGGGGTTACGCAGTATTTT
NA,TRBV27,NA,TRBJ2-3,CASSLGAHTDTQYF,TGTGCCAGCAGTTTAGGGGCCCACACAGATACGCAGTATTTT
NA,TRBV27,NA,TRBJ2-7,CASSLAGDPYEQYF,TGTGCCAGCAGTTTAGCAGGGGATCCCTACGAGCAGTACTTC
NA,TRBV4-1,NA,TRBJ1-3,CASSPFPPGEYTIYF,TGCGCCAGCAGCCCCTTCCCCCCAGGAGAGTACACCATATATTTT
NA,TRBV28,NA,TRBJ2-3,CASSLGQILYTSTDTQYF,TGTGCCAGCTCCCTCGGGCAGATCCTTTATACTAGCACAGATACGCAGTATTTT
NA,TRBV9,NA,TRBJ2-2,CASSPGVRDTGELFF,TGTGCCAGCAGCCCGGGGGTAAGGGACACCGGGGAGCTGTTTTTT
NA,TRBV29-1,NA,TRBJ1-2,CSVPLLGSGNGYTF,TGCAGCGTTCCCTTATTGGGGTCAGGGAATGGCTACACCTTC
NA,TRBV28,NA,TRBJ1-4,CASSFRRKLFF,TGTGCCAGCAGTTTCAGGAGGAAACTGTTTTTT